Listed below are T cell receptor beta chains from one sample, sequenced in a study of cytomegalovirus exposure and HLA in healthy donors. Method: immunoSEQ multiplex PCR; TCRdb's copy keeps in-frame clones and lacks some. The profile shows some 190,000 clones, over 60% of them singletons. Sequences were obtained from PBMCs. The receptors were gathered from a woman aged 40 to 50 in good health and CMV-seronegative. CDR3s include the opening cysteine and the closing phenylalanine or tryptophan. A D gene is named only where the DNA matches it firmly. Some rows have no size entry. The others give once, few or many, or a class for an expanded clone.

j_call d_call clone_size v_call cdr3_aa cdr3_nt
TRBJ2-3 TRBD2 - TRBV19 CASSIDMAGGPPDTQYF TGTGCCAGTAGTATAGATATGGCGGGAGGGCCCCCAGATACGCAGTATTTT
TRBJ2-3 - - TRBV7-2 CASSLSRSTDTQYF TGTGCCAGCAGCTTATCCCGGAGCACAGATACGCAGTATTTT
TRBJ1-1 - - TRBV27 CASSFSGGGEAFF TGTGCCAGCAGTTTTTCGGGGGGGGGTGAAGCTTTCTTT
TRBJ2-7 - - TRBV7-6 CASSLGGGSSYEQYF TGTGCCAGCAGCTTAGGCGGAGGGAGCTCCTACGAGCAGTACTTC
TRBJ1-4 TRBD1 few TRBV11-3 CASSSQQGAGEKLFF TGTGCCAGCAGCTCCCAACAGGGGGCTGGCGAAAAACTGTTTTTT
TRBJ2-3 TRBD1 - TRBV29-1 CSISDRAPDTQYF TGCAGCATATCGGACAGGGCCCCAGATACGCAGTATTTT
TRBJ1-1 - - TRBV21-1 CARGRDNNTEAFF TGTGCCAGGGGCCGGGACAACAACACTGAAGCTTTCTTT
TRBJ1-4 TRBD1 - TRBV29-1 CSVDAGGGEKLFF TGCAGCGTTGACGCAGGGGGCGGTGAAAAACTGTTTTTT
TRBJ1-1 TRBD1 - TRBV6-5 CASTRTGITEAFF TGTGCCAGCACCAGGACAGGGATTACTGAAGCTTTCTTT
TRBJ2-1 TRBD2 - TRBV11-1 CASSLAWASGTFGEQFF TGTGCCAGCAGCTTAGCTTGGGCTAGCGGGACTTTCGGTGAGCAGTTCTTC
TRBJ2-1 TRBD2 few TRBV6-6 CASLNGGLAGVGEQFF TGTGCCAGCCTAAACGGGGGACTAGCGGGAGTTGGTGAGCAGTTCTTC
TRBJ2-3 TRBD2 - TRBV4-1 CASSQRLAGDPDTQYF TGCGCCAGCAGCCAAAGACTAGCGGGAGATCCGGATACGCAGTATTTT
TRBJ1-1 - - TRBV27 CASSSPGGGPTEAFF TGTGCCAGCAGTTCCCCCGGCGGGGGCCCGACTGAAGCTTTCTTT
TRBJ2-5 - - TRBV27 CASSLIRGSPGETQYF TGTGCCAGCAGTTTAATACGCGGCAGTCCGGGAGAGACCCAGTACTTC
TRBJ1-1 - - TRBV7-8 CASSIRRVTEAFF TGTGCCAGCAGCATCCGCAGGGTAACTGAAGCTTTCTTT
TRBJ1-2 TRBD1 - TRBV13 CASSSEDRGGLGYTF TGTGCCAGCAGCTCGGAGGACAGGGGTGGACTTGGCTACACCTTC
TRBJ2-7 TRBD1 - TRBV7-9 CASSTRQGEQYF TGTGCCAGCAGCACCAGACAGGGGGAGCAGTACTTC
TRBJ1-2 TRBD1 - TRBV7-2 CASSLLWQGAYGYTF TGTGCCAGCAGCTTATTATGGCAGGGGGCGTATGGCTACACCTTC
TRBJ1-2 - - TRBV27 CASSLAGSNYGYTF TGTGCCAGCAGTTTAGCGGGCAGTAACTATGGCTACACCTTC
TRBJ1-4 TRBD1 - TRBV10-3 CAISPGQTNDKLFF TGTGCCATCAGCCCGGGACAGACTAATGACAAACTGTTTTTT
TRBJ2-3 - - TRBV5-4 CASSLGEADTDTQYF TGTGCCAGCAGCTTGGGGGAGGCAGACACAGATACGCAGTATTTT
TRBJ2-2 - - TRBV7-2 CASSPLGGRTGELFF TGTGCCAGCAGCCCTCTCGGGGGGCGAACCGGGGAGCTGTTTTTT
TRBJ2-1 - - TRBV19 CASTSGRIHNEQFF TGTGCCAGTACTAGTGGGAGAATCCACAATGAGCAGTTCTTC
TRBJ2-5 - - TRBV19 CASSIQNQETQYF TGTGCCAGTAGTATACAGAACCAAGAGACCCAGTACTTC
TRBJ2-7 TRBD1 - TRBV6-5 CASRWDRGHEQYF TGTGCCAGCAGATGGGACAGGGGACACGAGCAGTACTTC
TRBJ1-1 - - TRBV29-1 CSAGQTTEAFF TGCAGCGCCGGACAGACGACTGAAGCTTTCTTT
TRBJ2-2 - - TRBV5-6 CASSLRTAWDTGELFF TGTGCCAGCAGCTTGCGGACAGCGTGGGACACCGGGGAGCTGTTTTTT
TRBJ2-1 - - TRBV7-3 CAREDSQYNDGQFF TGTGCCAGGGAAGACAGTCAGTACAATGATGGGCAGTTCTTC
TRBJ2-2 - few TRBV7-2 CASSSDSSNTGELFF TGTGCCAGCAGCTCAGACAGTTCGAACACCGGGGAGCTGTTTTTT
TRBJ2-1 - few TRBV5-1 CASSSISILSSYNEQFF TGCGCCAGCAGCTCGATTTCCATCCTGAGCTCCTACAATGAGCAGTTCTTC
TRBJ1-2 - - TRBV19 CASSIPGVTNYGYTF TGTGCCAGTAGTATCCCAGGGGTAACTAACTATGGCTACACCTTC
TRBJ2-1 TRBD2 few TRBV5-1 CASTLAGGPMVHNLFF TGCGCCAGCACCCTAGCGGGAGGGCCTATGGTACACAATCTTTTCTTC
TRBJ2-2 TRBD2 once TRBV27 CASSLCTLAGGRAGCTGELFF TGTGCCAGCAGTTTATGTACCTTGGCTGGCGGGAGGGCCGGGTGCACCGGGGAGCTGTTTTTT
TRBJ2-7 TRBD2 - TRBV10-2 CASSGGSGMESYEQYF TGCGCCAGCAGTGGGGGTAGCGGGATGGAATCCTACGAGCAGTACTTC
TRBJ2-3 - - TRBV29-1 CSAEGEGSTDTQYF TGCAGCGCCGAGGGGGAGGGTTCCACAGATACGCAGTATTTT
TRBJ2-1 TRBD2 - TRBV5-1 CASSSGLAGEDEQFF TGCGCCAGCAGCTCCGGACTAGCAGGAGAGGATGAGCAGTTCTTC
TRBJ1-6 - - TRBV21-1 CASKTGARGSPLHF TGTGCCAGCAAAACAGGCGCCAGGGGGTCACCCCTCCACTTT
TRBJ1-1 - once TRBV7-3 CASSLTLSHRPMNTEAFF TGTGCCAGCAGCTTAACTTTATCCCACAGACCCATGAACACTGAAGCTTTCTTT
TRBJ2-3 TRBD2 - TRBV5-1 CASSLEVAGGSVDTQYF TGCGCCAGCAGCTTGGAGGTAGCGGGAGGTAGTGTAGATACGCAGTATTTT
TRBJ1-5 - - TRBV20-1 CSASRNQPQHF TGCAGTGCTAGTCGGAATCAGCCCCAGCATTTT
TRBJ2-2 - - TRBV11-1 CASTQGGVYGELFF TGTGCCAGCACCCAAGGGGGGGTCTACGGGGAGCTGTTTTTT
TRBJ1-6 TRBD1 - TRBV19 CASSTSDRRGSPLHF TGTGCCAGTAGTACCTCGGACAGGCGGGGTTCACCCCTCCACTTT
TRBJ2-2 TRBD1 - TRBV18 CASSLRDSYTGELFF TGTGCCAGCTCACTCCGGGACAGCTACACCGGGGAGCTGTTTTTT
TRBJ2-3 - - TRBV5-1 CASSPLLGDTQYF TGCGCCAGCAGCCCCCTACTAGGAGATACGCAGTATTTT
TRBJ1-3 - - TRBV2 CASSEVVSSGNTIYF TGTGCCAGCAGTGAAGTAGTCTCCTCTGGAAACACCATATATTTT
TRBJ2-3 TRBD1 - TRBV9 CASSPRTGEGTDTQYF TGTGCCAGCAGCCCCCGGACAGGGGAGGGCACAGATACGCAGTATTTT
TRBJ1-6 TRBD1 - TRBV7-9 CASSPWTGGDSPLHF TGTGCCAGCAGCCCGTGGACAGGGGGGGATTCACCCCTCCACTTT
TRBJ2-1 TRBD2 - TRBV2 CASSVSGINEQFF TGTGCCAGCAGTGTCAGCGGGATAAATGAGCAGTTCTTC
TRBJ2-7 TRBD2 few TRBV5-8 CASILGTSGYEQYF TGTGCCAGCATCCTCGGGACTAGCGGCTACGAGCAGTACTTC
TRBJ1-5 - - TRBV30 CAWTGLGSIRQPQHF TGTGCCTGGACAGGTTTGGGGAGTATCAGGCAGCCCCAGCATTTT
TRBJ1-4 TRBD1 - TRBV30 CAWTGQGSGKLFF TGTGCCTGGACCGGACAGGGGTCTGGGAAACTGTTTTTT
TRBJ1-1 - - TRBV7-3 CASSKGEGTEAFF TGTGCCAGCAGCAAAGGGGAAGGGACTGAAGCTTTCTTT
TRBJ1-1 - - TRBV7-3 CASSLAWGGEAFF TGTGCCAGCAGCTTAGCGTGGGGGGGTGAAGCTTTCTTT
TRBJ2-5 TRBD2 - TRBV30 CAWATGLAGEYQETQYF TGTGCCTGGGCCACGGGACTAGCGGGGGAGTACCAAGAGACCCAGTACTTC
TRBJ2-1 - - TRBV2 CASSDALSSDEQFF TGTGCCAGCAGTGATGCCCTTAGCAGCGATGAGCAGTTCTTC